A few counts support the clone carrying this TCR beta chain. Its specificity is not known. This sample was taken from a study of response to subunit inactivated influenza vaccine. Study-level points and caveats: After each seasonal influenza vaccination, few new T cells are recruited, the authors suggested.

TCRdb re-called the RT-PCR reads with MiXCR, one entry per CDR3 protein. Of hundreds of thousands of distinct CDR3 sequences in the sample, less than 20% were seen once. This CDR3 spans 16 amino acids. From germline, CDR1 is SGHKS and CDR2 YYEKEE (reference sequence). V was pared by 0 bases and J by 5 bases, with 4 bases of the junction left unmatched. This sequence originates from a middle-aged man who received an inactivated influenza vaccine. The source material was PBMCs from blood, sampled roughly 5 days after vaccination. The rearrangement uses TRBV5-5 and TRBJ2-5; 13 nucleotides agree with TRBD2. CDR3 DNA: TGTGCCAGCAGCTTGGGGACTAGCGGGGGATGGGAGACCCAGTACTTC. Its protein product is CASSLGTSGGWETQYF.